This T cell receptor (beta chain) was recorded in a study of T-cell reconstitution after alpha-beta-depleted transplantation in children. The library targeted TCRbeta and was prepared with unique molecular identifiers. TCRdb independently ran MiXCR on the PCR reads; one entry per CDR3 protein. The sample has some 290,000 distinct CDR3 sequences, around 25% seen once. In this sample, this clonotype turned up once. Sequencing was performed on PBMCs, mostly from graft donor cells, taken 180 days after TCRalphabeta/CD19-depleted stem cell transplant. The source is a male patient younger than 18 who had a stem cell transplant for acute lymphoblastic leukemia, so the T cells may come from the graft donor.

DNA of the CDR3: TGTGCCATCAGTGAGTCGACAGGGAACACTGAAGCTTTCTTT. Protein product: CAISESTGNTEAFF. The rearrangement links TRBV10-3 to TRBJ1-1; D perhaps matches TRBD1 (6 bases). The CDR3 totals 14 residues. CDR1 and CDR2 (germline): ENHRY, SYGVKD. Trimming shortened V by 0 bases and J by 1 base, and 6 bases separated the two germline ends.